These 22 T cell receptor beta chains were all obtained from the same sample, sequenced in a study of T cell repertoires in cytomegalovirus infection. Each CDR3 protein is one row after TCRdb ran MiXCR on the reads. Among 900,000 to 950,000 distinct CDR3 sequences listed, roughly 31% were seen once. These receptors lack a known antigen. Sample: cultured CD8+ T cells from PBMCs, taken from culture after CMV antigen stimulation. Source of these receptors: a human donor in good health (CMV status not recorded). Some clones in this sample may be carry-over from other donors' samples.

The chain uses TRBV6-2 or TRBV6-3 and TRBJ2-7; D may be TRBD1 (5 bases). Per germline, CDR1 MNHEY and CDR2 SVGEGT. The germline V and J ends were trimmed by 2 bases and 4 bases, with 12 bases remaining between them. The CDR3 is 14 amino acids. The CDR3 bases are TGTGCCAGCAGTTACAGGGCAGGGATATACGAGCAGTACGTC. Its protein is CASSYRAGIYEQYV.

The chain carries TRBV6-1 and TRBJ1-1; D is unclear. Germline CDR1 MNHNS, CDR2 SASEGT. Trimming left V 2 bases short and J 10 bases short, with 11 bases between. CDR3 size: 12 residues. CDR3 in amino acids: CASSEREDGAFF. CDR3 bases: TGTGCCAGCAGTGAAAGGGAGGATGGAGCTTTCTTT.

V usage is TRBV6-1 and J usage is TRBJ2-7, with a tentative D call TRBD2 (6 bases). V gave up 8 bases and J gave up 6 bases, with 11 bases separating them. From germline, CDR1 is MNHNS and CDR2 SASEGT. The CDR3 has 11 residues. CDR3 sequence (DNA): TGTGCCAGCGGGGGGATCCTCGAGCAGTACTTC. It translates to CASGGILEQYF.

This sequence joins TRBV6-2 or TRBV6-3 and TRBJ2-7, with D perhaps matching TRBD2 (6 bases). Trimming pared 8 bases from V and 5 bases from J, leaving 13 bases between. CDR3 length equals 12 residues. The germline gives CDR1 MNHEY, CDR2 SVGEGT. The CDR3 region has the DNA TGTGCCAGCGGAGGGGCAGTCAACGAGCAGTACGTC. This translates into CASGGAVNEQYV.

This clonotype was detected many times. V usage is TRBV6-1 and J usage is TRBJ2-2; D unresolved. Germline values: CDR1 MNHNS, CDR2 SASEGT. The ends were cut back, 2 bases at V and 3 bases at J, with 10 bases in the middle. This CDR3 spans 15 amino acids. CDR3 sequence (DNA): TGTGCCAGCAGTGAATATGGCAGCTACACCGGGGAGCTGTTTTTT. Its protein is CASSEYGSYTGELFF.

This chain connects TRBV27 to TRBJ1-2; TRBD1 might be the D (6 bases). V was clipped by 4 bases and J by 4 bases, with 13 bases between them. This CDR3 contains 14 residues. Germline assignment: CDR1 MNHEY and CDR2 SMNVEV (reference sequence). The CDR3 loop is CASSSLQGPYGYTF. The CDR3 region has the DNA TGTGCCAGCAGTTCCCTACAGGGCCCCTATGGCTACACCTTC.

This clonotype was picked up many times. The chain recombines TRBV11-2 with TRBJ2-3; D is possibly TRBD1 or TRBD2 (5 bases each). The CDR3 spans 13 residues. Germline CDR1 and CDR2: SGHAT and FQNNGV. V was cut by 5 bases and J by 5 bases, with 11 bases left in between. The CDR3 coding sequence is TGTGCCAGCAGCGGGGGACGTAAAGATACGCAGTATTTT. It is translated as CASSGGRKDTQYF.

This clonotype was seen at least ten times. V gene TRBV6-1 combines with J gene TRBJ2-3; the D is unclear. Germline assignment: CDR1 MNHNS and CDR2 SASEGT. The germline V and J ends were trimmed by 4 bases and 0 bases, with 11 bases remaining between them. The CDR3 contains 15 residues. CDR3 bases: TGTGCCAGCAGTGTCGCAGGTTTTAGCACAGATACGCAGTATTTT. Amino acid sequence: CASSVAGFSTDTQYF.

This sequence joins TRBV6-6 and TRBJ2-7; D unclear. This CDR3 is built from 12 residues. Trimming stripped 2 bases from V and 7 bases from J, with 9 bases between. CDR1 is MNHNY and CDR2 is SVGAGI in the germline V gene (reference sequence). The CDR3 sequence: CASSYPWPEQYF. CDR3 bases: TGTGCCAGCAGTTACCCCTGGCCGGAGCAGTACTTC.

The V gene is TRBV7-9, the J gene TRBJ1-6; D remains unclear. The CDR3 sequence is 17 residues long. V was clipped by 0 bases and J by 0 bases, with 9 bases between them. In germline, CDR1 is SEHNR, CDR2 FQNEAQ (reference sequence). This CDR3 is CASSLAPLNSYNSPLHF. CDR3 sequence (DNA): TGTGCCAGCAGCTTAGCCCCCCTCAACTCCTATAATTCACCCCTCCACTTT.

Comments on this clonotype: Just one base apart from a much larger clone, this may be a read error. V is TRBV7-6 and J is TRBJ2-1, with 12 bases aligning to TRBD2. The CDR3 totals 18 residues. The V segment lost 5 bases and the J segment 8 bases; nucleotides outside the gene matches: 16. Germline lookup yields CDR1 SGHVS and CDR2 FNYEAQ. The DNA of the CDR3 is TGTGCCAGCAGCCTGGGACCGTCTGCTAGCGGGGGGGCTTATGAGCAGTTCTTC. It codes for CASSLGPSASGGAYEQFF.

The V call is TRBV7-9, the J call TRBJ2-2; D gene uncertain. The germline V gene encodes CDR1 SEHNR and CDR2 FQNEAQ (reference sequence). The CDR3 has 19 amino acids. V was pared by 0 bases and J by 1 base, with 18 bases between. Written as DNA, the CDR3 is TGTGCCAGCAGCTTAGCTAAACGGGTCCTATCTTGGAACACCGGGGAGCTGTTTTTT. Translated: CASSLAKRVLSWNTGELFF. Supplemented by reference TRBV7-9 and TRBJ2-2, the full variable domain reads DTGVSQNPRHKITKRGQNVTFRCDPISEHNRLYWYRQTLGQGPEFLTYFQNEAQLEKSRLLSDRFSAERPKGSFSTLEIQRTEQGDSAMYLCASSLAKRVLSWNTGELFFGEGSRLTVL.

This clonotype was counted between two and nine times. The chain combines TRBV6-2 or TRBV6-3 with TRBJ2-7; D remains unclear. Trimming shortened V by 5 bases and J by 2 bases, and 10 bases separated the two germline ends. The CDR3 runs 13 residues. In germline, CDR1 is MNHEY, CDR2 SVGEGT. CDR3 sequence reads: CASSEYVTYEQYF. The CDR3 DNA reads TGTGCCAGCAGTGAATATGTAACCTACGAGCAGTACTTC.

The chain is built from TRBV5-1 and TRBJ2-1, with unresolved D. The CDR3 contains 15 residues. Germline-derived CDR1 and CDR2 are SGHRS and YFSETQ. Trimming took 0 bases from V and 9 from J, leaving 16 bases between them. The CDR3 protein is CASSLAASHLPEQFF. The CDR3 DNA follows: TGCGCCAGCAGCTTGGCGGCAAGCCACTTACCTGAGCAGTTCTTC. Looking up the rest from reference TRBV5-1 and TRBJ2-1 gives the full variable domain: KAGVTQTPRYLIKTRGQQVTLSCSPISGHRSVSWYQQTPGQGLQFLFEYFSETQRNKGNFPGRFSGRQFSNSRSEMNVSTLELGDSALYLCASSLAASHLPEQFFGPGTRLTVL.

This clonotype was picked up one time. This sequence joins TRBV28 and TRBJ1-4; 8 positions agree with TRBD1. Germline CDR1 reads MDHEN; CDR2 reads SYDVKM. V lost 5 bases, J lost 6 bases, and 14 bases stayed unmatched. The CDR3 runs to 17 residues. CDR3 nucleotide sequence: TGTGCCAGCAGTCGGGGTTCTTCCAGGGGGCCTGATGAAAAACTGTTTTTT. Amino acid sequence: CASSRGSSRGPDEKLFF.

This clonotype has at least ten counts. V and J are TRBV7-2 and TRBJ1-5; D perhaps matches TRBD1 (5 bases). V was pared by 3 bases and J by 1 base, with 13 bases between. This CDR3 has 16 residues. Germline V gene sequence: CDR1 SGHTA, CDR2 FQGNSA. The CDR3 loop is CASSLGPRMSNQPQHF. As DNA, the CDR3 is TGTGCCAGCAGCTTGGGACCGCGGATGAGCAATCAGCCCCAGCATTTT.

The CDR3 spells CASSQDGAETQYF. The CDR3 DNA sequence: TGTGCCAGCAGCCAAGATGGCGCGGAGACCCAGTACTTC. This chain connects TRBV3-1 to TRBJ2-5; D not resolved. The CDR3 extends over 13 amino acids. CDR1 and CDR2 from the germline V gene are LGHDT and YNNKEL (reference sequence). Between the trimmed V and J ends, which lost 0 bases and 5 bases, there was a span of 7 bases.

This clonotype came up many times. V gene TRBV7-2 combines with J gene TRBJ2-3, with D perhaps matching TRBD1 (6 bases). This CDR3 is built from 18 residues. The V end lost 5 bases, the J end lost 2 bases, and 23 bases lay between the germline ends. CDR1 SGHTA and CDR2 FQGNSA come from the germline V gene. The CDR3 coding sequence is TGTGCCAGCAGCAATCGCTTAATCTTGGGGGCAAACACAGATACGCAGTATTTT. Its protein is CASSNRLILGANTDTQYF.

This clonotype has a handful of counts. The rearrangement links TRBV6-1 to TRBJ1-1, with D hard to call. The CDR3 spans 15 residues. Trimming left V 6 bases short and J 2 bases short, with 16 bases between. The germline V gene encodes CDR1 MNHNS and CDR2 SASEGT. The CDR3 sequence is CASSPTRVQNTEAFF. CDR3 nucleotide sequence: TGTGCCAGCAGCCCAACCAGAGTACAAAACACTGAAGCTTTCTTT.

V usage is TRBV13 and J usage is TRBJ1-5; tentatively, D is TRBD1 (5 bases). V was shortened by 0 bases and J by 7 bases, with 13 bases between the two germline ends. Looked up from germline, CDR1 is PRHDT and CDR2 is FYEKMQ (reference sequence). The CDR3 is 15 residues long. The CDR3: CASSLGAPWGQPQHF. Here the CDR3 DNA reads TGTGCCAGCAGCTTAGGGGCCCCATGGGGGCAGCCCCAGCATTTT.

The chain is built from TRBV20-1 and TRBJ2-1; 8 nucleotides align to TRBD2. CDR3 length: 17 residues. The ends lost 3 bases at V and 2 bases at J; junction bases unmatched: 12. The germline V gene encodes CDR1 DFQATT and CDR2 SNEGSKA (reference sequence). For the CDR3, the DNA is TGCAGTGCTAGGGACCAACCGGGACTAGGGACCTACAATGAGCAGTTCTTC. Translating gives CSARDQPGLGTYNEQFF.

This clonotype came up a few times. This CDR3 reads CASSYDRDPSRNGYTF. CDR3 nucleotide sequence: TGTGCCAGCAGTTATGACCGGGACCCCTCTAGGAATGGCTACACCTTC. The rearrangement links TRBV6-5 to TRBJ1-2; tentatively, D is TRBD1 (5 bases). Germline assignment: CDR1 MNHEY and CDR2 SVGAGI. The CDR3 loop spans 16 amino acids. Trimming shortened V by 3 bases and J by 6 bases, and 20 bases separated the two germline ends.